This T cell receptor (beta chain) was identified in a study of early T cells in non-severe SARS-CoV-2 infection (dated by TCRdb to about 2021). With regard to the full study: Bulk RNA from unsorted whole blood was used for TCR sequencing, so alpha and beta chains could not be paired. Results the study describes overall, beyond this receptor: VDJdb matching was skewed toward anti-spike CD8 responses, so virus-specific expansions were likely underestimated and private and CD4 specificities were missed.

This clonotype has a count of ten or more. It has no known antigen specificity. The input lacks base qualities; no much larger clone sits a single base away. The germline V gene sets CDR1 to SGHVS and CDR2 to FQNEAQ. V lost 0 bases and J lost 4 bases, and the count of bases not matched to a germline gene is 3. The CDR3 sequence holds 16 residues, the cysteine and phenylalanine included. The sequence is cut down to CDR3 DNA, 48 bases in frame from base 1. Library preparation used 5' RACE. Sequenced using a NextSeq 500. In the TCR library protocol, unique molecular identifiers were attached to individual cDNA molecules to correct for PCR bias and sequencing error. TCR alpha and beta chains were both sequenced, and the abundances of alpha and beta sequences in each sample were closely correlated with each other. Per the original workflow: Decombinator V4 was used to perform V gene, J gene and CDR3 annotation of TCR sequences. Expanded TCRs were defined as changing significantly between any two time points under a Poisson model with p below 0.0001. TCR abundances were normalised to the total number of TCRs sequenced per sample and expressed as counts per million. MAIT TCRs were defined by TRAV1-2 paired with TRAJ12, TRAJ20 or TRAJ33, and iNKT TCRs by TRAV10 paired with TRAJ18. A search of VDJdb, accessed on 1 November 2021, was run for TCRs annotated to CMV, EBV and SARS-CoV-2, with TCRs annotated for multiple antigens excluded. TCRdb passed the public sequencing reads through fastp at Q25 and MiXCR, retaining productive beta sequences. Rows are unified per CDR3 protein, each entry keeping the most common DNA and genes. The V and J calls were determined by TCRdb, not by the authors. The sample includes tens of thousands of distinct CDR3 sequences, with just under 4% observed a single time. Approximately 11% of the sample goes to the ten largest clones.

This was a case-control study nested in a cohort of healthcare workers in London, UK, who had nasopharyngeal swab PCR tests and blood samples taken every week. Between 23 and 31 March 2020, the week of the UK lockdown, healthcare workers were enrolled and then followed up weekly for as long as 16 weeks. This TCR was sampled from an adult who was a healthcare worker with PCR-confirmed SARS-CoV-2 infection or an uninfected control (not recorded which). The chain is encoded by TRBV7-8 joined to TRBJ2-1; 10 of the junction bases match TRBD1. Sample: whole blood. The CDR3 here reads CASSLAGQGTYNEQFF. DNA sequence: TGTGCCAGCAGCTTAGCGGGACAGGGGACTTACAATGAGCAGTTCTTC. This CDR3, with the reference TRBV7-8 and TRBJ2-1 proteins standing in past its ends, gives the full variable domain GAGVSQSPRYKVAKRGQDVALRCDPISGHVSLFWYQQALGQGPEFLTYFQNEAQLDKSGLPSDRFFAERPEGSVSTLKIQRTQQEDSAVYLCASSLAGQGTYNEQFFGPGTRLTVL.